This entry describes one T cell receptor (beta chain). These data come from a study of T-cell reconstitution after alpha-beta-depleted transplantation in children. Unique molecular identifiers were built into the TCRbeta library. TCRdb itself ran the PCR reads through MiXCR, one entry per CDR3 protein. In the table there are approximately 270,000 distinct CDR3 sequences, over 8% of which are singletons. Trimming pared 3 bases from V and 0 bases from J, leaving 17 bases between. The germline gives CDR1 DFQATT, CDR2 SNEGSKA (reference sequence). CDR3 size: 16 residues. The chain has TRBV20-1 and TRBJ1-2; D gene unclear. This sequence was found in a human donor who donated a stem cell graft to a child with SCID. The sequenced sample was PBMCs from the stem cell graft donor, obtained from the stem cell graft. The CDR3: CSASSTVGSTNYGYTF. CDR3 sequence (DNA): TGCAGTGCTAGTTCCACGGTGGGGTCTACTAACTATGGCTACACCTTC.